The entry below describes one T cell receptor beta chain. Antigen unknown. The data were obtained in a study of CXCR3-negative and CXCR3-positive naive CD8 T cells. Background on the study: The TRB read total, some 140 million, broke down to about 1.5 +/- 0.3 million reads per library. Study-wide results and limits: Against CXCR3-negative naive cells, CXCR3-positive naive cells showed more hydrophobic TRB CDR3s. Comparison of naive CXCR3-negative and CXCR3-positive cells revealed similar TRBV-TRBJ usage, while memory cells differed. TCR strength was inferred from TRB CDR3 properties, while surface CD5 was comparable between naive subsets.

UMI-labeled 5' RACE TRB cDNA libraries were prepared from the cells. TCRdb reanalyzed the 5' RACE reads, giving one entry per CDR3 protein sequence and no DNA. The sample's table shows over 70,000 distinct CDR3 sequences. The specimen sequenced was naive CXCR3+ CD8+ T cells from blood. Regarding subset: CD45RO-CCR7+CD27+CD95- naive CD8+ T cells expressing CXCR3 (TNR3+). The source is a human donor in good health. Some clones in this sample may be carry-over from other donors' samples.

The CDR3 region is CASEGQGSYEQYF. This chain connects TRBV10-2 to TRBJ2-7; the D call of TRBD1 rests on TCRdb alone, since no DNA is present to check it. CDR3 length: 13 amino acids. Germline loops: CDR1 WSHSY, CDR2 SAAADI.